The 29 T cell receptor beta chains below all came from one sample that was sequenced in a study of human CD8 memory T cell subsets. Libraries of TCR beta chains were produced by 5' RACE (UMI-labeled). TCRdb reprocessed the 5' RACE reads, with one entry per CDR3 protein and no DNA. In total, the table holds under 8,000 distinct CDR3 sequences. The sample comprised CD8+ stem-like memory T cells (TSCM and TCM) sorted from PBMCs. Subset specified: stem-like memory CD8 T cells (TSTEM), CCR7+ PD-1- TIGIT-. Every receptor here comes from a human donor in good health.

The rearrangement uses TRBV25-1 and TRBJ2-2; TCRdb returns TRBD1, unconfirmable since there is no DNA. CDR3 length: 14 residues. Germline V lookup: CDR1 MGHDK, CDR2 SYGVNS. The CDR3 here is CASSADRDTGELFF.

The genes are TRBV6-1 and TRBJ1-2. The CDR3 covers 15 residues. CDR1 and CDR2 from the germline V gene are MNHNS and SASEGT. The CDR3 loop is CASSEPLDGSYGYTF.

The chain is built from TRBV27 and TRBJ2-7; TCRdb returns TRBD1, unconfirmable since there is no DNA. This CDR3 spans 14 amino acids. CDR1 is MNHEY and CDR2 is SMNVEV in the germline V gene (reference sequence). CDR3 residues: CASSLGDTSYEQYF.

This clonotype is labeled medium-sized based on frequency. This chain uses TRBV7-8 with TRBJ1-1; TCRdb lists TRBD1, though no DNA is available to test this call. The CDR3 is 13 amino acids. Germline loops: CDR1 SGHVS, CDR2 FQNEAQ. Here the CDR3 reads CASTSPGDTEAFF.

The V gene is TRBV24-1, the J gene TRBJ2-3; TCRdb designates TRBD1, a call that cannot be tested without DNA. CDR3 length: 16 residues. Germline V gene data show CDR1 as KGHDR and CDR2 as SFDVKD. CDR3 amino acids: CATSDLGQGRTDTQYF.

V is TRBV20-1 and J is TRBJ1-1. The CDR3 extends over 13 amino acids. Germline CDR1 is DFQATT and CDR2 is SNEGSKA (reference sequence). CDR3 sequence reads: CSARDPEGRGAFF.

The V call is TRBV5-1, the J call TRBJ2-7; with no DNA, the TCRdb D assignment of TRBD1 cannot be verified. The CDR3 contains 16 residues. Germline V gene data show CDR1 as SGHRS and CDR2 as YFSETQ. CDR3 sequence reads: CASSLDRDSLFYEQYF.

The genes are TRBV4-1 and TRBJ1-5. In germline, CDR1 is MGHRA, CDR2 YSYEKL. There are 15 residues in the CDR3. The CDR3 here is CASSQSRGSHQPQHF.

CDR3: CASSSKRQPPYGYTF. The V and J genes are TRBV5-1 and TRBJ1-2; TCRdb lists TRBD1, though no DNA is available to test this call. There are 15 residues in the CDR3. CDR1 and CDR2 (germline): SGHRS, YFSETQ.

CDR3 sequence: CAISFGETQYF. V gene TRBV10-3 combines with J gene TRBJ2-5. Per the germline V gene, CDR1 is ENHRY and CDR2 is SYGVKD. CDR3 size: 11 residues.

This chain uses TRBV28 with TRBJ2-2. Germline values: CDR1 MDHEN, CDR2 SYDVKM. The CDR3 extends over 12 amino acids. The CDR3 sequence: CASSFKGGELFF.

The chain recombines TRBV5-6 with TRBJ1-2; checking the TCRdb D call of TRBD1 is not possible without DNA. In germline, CDR1 is SGHDT, CDR2 YYEEEE. The CDR3 has 14 residues. The chain's CDR3 is CASSLQDRPYGYTF.

The CDR3 sequence is CASSSRGVPYTDTQYF. This chain links TRBV7-9 with TRBJ2-3; without DNA, the TCRdb call of TRBD1 cannot be checked. The CDR3 consists of 16 residues. Germline V gene sequence: CDR1 SEHNR, CDR2 FQNEAQ (reference sequence).

Its frequency marks this clonotype as medium-sized. The CDR3 loop reads CSARATLAGYEQYF. The V call is TRBV20-1, the J call TRBJ2-7; TCRdb selects TRBD2, and the lack of DNA leaves this call unchecked. Germline CDR1 reads DFQATT; CDR2 reads SNEGSKA (reference sequence). This CDR3 contains 14 residues.

This chain joins TRBV20-1 and TRBJ1-5; TCRdb returns TRBD1, unconfirmable since there is no DNA. Germline lookup yields CDR1 DFQATT and CDR2 SNEGSKA (reference sequence). The CDR3 totals 13 residues. The CDR3 reads CSARDPRFQPQHF.

This chain uses TRBV12-3 or TRBV12-4 with TRBJ2-1; no DNA is available, so the TRBD1 call from TCRdb remains unchecked. The CDR3 spans 16 residues. CDR3 sequence reads: CASSNSGGLSYNEQFF.

This chain connects TRBV20-1 to TRBJ2-1; the D call of TRBD2 rests on TCRdb alone, since no DNA is present to check it. CDR1 DFQATT and CDR2 SNEGSKA come from the germline V gene (reference sequence). The length of the CDR3 is 15 residues. This CDR3 is CSASPPPSGYNEQFF.

This rearrangement joins TRBV9 to TRBJ2-2; with no DNA, the TCRdb D assignment of TRBD1 cannot be verified. Germline CDR1 SGDLS, CDR2 YYNGEE. The CDR3 has 15 residues. CDR3 protein: CASSVGKRGTGELFF.

The CDR3 is CASSGLYEQYF. The chain combines TRBV21-1 with TRBJ2-7. TRBV21-1 is given as a pseudogene. This CDR3 is 11 amino acids long.

The chain carries TRBV7-2 and TRBJ1-1; TCRdb's assignment of TRBD1 cannot be checked, as there is no DNA. Germline loops: CDR1 SGHTA, CDR2 FQGNSA. This CDR3 has 13 residues. The CDR3 protein is CASSFTGNTEAFF.

The chain links TRBV6-1 to TRBJ1-1; the TRBD1 assignment by TCRdb is unverifiable without DNA. The CDR3 has 16 amino acids. CDR1 is MNHNS and CDR2 is SASEGT in the germline V gene. CDR3 sequence: CASSQGTGGEGTEAFF.

The chain is built from TRBV7-9 and TRBJ1-2; TCRdb calls TRBD1, which cannot be checked without DNA. The CDR3 extends over 15 amino acids. Looked up from germline, CDR1 is SEHNR and CDR2 is FQNEAQ (reference sequence). CDR3 sequence reads: CASSLGQGGSYGYTF.

The rearrangement links TRBV7-9 to TRBJ2-1. In germline, CDR1 is SEHNR, CDR2 FQNEAQ (reference sequence). This CDR3 region has 15 residues. The chain's CDR3 is CASSSGLFFYNEQFF.

The chain employs TRBV27 and TRBJ1-2; the TCRdb call, TRBD1, lacks DNA for checking. Germline loops: CDR1 MNHEY, CDR2 SMNVEV (reference sequence). CDR3 length: 19 amino acids. This CDR3 reads CASSPLIGTVEAANYGYTF.

This chain connects TRBV7-9 to TRBJ1-2; TCRdb names TRBD1, which stays unverified in the absence of DNA. Germline V gene data show CDR1 as SEHNR and CDR2 as FQNEAQ (reference sequence). This CDR3 spans 16 amino acids. The CDR3: CASSSTEDRANYGYTF.

The CDR3 is CASTEGFIQYF. This rearrangement joins TRBV11-2 to TRBJ2-3; lacking DNA, the TRBD2 call made by TCRdb goes unchecked. Germline lookup yields CDR1 SGHAT and CDR2 FQNNGV. The CDR3 length is 11 residues.

This chain joins TRBV7-2 and TRBJ2-2; TCRdb indicates TRBD2, and absent DNA this call remains unverified. CDR1 and CDR2 (germline): SGHTA, FQGNSA. This CDR3 is 16 amino acids long. CDR3 sequence: CASSLDGAGGAGELFF.

According to its frequency, this clonotype is large. The chain carries TRBV4-3 and TRBJ2-7; the TRBD1 assignment by TCRdb is unverifiable without DNA. This CDR3 has 15 residues. Germline lookup yields CDR1 LGHNA and CDR2 YSLEER. CDR3 sequence reads: CASSQQQTGSYEQYF.

J is TRBJ2-2 and V is TRBV6-6; TCRdb proposes TRBD1, but this gene call is untestable without DNA. From germline, CDR1 is MNHNY and CDR2 SVGAGI (reference sequence). The CDR3 is 15 amino acids. CDR3 amino acids: CASSYGTGRLGELFF.